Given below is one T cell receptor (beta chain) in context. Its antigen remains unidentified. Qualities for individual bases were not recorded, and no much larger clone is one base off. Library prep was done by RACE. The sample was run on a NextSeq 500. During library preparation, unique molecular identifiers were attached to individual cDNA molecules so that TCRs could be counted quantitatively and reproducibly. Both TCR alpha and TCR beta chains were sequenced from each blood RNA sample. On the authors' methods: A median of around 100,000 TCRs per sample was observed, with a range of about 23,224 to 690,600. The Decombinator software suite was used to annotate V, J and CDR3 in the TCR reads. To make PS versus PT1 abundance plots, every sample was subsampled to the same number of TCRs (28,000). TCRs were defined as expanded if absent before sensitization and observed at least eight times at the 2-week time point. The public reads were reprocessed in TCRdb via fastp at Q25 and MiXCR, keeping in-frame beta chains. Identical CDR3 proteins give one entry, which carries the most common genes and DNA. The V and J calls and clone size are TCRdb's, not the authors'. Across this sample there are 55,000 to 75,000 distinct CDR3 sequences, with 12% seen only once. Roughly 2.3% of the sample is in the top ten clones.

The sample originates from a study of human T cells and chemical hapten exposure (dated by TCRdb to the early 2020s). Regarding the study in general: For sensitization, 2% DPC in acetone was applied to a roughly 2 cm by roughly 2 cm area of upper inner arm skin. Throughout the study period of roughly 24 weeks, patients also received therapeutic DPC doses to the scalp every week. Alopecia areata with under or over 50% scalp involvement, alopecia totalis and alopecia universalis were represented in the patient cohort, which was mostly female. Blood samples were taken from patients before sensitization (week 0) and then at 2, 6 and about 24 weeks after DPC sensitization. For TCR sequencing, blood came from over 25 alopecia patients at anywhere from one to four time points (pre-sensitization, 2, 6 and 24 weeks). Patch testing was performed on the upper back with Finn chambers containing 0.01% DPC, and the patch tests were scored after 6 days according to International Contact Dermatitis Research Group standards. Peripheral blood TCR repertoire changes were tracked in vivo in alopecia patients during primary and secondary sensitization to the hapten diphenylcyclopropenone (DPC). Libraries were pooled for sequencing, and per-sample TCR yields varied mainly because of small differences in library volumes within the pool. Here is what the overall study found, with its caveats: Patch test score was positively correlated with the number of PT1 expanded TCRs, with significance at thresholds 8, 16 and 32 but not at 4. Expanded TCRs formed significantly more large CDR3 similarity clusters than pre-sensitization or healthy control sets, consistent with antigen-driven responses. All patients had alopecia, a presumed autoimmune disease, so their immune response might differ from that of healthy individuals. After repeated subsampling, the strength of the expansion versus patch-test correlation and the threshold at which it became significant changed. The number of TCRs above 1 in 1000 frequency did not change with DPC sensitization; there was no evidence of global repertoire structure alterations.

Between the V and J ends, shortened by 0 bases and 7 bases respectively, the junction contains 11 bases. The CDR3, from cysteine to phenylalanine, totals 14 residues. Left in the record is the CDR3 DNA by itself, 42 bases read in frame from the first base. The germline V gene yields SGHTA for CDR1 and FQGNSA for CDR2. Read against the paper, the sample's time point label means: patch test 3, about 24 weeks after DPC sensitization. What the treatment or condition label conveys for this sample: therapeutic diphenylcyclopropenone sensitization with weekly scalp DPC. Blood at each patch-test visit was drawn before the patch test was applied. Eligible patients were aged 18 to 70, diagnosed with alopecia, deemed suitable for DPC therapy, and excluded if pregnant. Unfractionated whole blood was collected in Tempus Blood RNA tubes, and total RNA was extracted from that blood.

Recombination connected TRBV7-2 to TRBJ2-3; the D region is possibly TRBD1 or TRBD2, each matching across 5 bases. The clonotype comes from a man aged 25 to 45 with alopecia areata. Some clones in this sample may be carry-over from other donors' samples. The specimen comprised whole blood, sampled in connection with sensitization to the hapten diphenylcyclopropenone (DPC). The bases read TGTGCCAGCAGCTTAGCGGGACCGCAGCATACGCAGTATTTT. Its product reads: CASSLAGPQHTQYF.